This T cell receptor (beta chain) originates from a study of blood T cell repertoires in COVID-19. Study-wide background: From the United States, Italy and Spain came samples of acute and convalescent COVID-19. From T cells, B-cell-depleted T cells, or PBMCs came the material, which was cDNA or gDNA.

The CDR3 sequence is 16 residues long. Germline CDR1 reads SGHRS; CDR2 reads YFSETQ. Trimming left V 0 bases short and J 9 bases short, with 16 bases between. Original processing notes: It was from reference gene primer amplification that nucleated cell counts were estimated. Only in-frame clones appear in the TCRdb table, and some are missing; sequencing was by immunoSEQ multiplex PCR. The V and J calls and clone size were taken over from that table, and D and trimming were inferred from the DNA. The sample carries 35,000 to 45,000 clones, approximately 92% recorded once. The rearrangement links TRBV5-1 to TRBJ1-6, with D tentatively TRBD1 (6 bases). The clonotype originates from a middle-aged man with COVID-19, enrolled during active disease. Input material: peripheral blood. CDR3 in DNA: TGCGCCAGCAGCTTGGTTTTCCAGGGGCTCGGTTCACCCCTCCACTTT. Translating gives CASSLVFQGLGSPLHF.